This T cell receptor beta chain emerged from a study of T-cell memory formation after mild COVID-19 (dated by TCRdb to the early 2020s). About the investigation overall: Most TCR sequence clusters were specific to one of the two donors. T-cell clones expanding and contracting after mild COVID-19 in two donors were tracked by longitudinal TCRalpha and TCRbeta repertoire sequencing. The cohort comprised two young, previously healthy adult volunteers, one female and one male. Broad study findings and their caveats: SARS-CoV-2 specificity was not confirmed for the second-wave clones peaking on day 37. Some responding clones were detected in pre-infection memory, which suggested that pre-existing cross-reactive memory T cells had joined the SARS-CoV-2 response. Clones contracting from day 15 to 85 had balanced CD4/CD8 phenotypes, while a second wave expanding from day 15 to 37 was biased towards CD4+. Only a couple of mild cases were covered in the study, and larger cohorts including severe cases with pre-infection samples were considered necessary. Contracting CD4+ clones turned up mainly in the CM and EM memory subsets, whereas EMRA was where CD8+ clones were enriched.

The sequencer listed for this sample is Illumina NovaSeq 6000. TCRalpha and TCRbeta cDNA libraries were constructed by 5'RACE with constant-segment primers, with sample barcodes and unique molecular identifiers being introduced. Trizol reagent was used to extract RNA from every sample. The libraries were amplified in two PCR steps, and the second step added a second sample barcode and Illumina TruSeq adapters. Sequencing of the libraries was done on an Illumina NovaSeq, producing 2 x 150 bp paired-end reads. In the source study's methods: The reads were demultiplexed and collapsed into UMI-guided consensus sequences using migec v1.2.7. Using mixcr v2.1.11, UMI consensuses were aligned to TRA and TRB V and J templates and then assembled into clonotypes. A clonotype was counted as expanded or contracted only if both edgeR and NoisET called the change significant, with noise models trained on biological replicates. For edgeR calls, the thresholds were a false discovery rate-adjusted p below 0.01 and a log2 fold-change of 1. As an exploratory analysis of dynamics, PCA with hierarchical clustering was applied to max-normalized trajectories of the 1000 most abundant clonotypes. Separately sequenced CD4+ and CD8+ repertoires were used to assign the CD4 or CD8 phenotype of responding clones. The public reads were reprocessed in TCRdb via fastp at Q25 and MiXCR, keeping in-frame beta chains. Each CDR3 protein appears once, grouped with its most common genes and DNA. These V and J calls derive from TCRdb rather than the authors' analysis. Recorded for this sample are nearly 110,000 distinct CDR3 sequences; 15% to 20% of them occurred a single time. The ten largest clones take up approximately 28% of the sample.

As to this clonotype: The antigen it binds to is not known. Base-call qualities are not available, and no considerably larger clone is one nucleotide away.

CDR1 and CDR2 (MNHEY, SVGEGT) derive from the germline V gene. The CDR3 runs 15 amino acids, cysteine and phenylalanine included. Kept here is only the CDR3 DNA, which spans 45 bases and is read in frame from base 1. Deletion took 3 bases off V and 1 base off J, with a span of 9 bases between the germline ends. Ficoll-Paque density gradient centrifugation was used to isolate PBMCs. The TCR originated in an adult woman who had mild COVID-19 (a few samples of this study predate the infection). The sample titles of this study are shuffled in the database, so cell type and time point are left out; the donor was told from shared clones. Input material: PBMCs or a T cell subset sorted from them (not recorded which). Recombination connected TRBV6-2 or TRBV6-3 to TRBJ2-2, with the D segment identity uncertain. CDR3 reads: CASSYIAWNTGELFF. Here is the DNA: TGTGCCAGCAGTTATATAGCCTGGAACACCGGGGAGCTGTTTTTT.